Listed below are T cell receptor beta chains from one sample, sequenced in a study of T cell responses to AZD1222 COVID-19 vaccine. Here immunoSEQ multiplex PCR was the method, and the copy in TCRdb shows in-frame clones only, minus some. The sample consists of some 55,000 clones, roughly 90% of them appearing once. The material was peripheral blood, obtained on day 0 of AZD1222 vaccination. Receptors originate from an adult in good health. CDR3s include the opening cysteine and the closing phenylalanine or tryptophan. A D gene is named only where the DNA matches it firmly. Rows may omit the clone size; those that give it use once, few, many or a size class.

v_call,clone_size,j_call,d_call,cdr3_nt,cdr3_aa
TRBV19,once,TRBJ1-5,NA,TGTGCCAGTAGTATACGGGTCAGGGATGGCAATCAGCCCCAGCATTTT,CASSIRVRDGNQPQHF
TRBV14,NA,TRBJ2-7,TRBD2,TGTGCCAGCAGCCAAATAGGACTAGCGGGAGGGCGTTTCGAGCAGTACTTC,CASSQIGLAGGRFEQYF
TRBV6-5,NA,TRBJ1-5,TRBD1,TGTGCCAGCAGGCTCAGACAGGGTTTAACGTCCCAGCATTTT,CASRLRQGLTSQHF
TRBV19,NA,TRBJ2-5,NA,TGTGCCAGTAGTATAGCCGGCAGGTCGGGAGAGACCCAGTACTTC,CASSIAGRSGETQYF
TRBV4-1,few,TRBJ2-5,NA,TGCGCCAGCAGCCAAAGGTCGAGAGGGGAGACCCAGTACTTC,CASSQRSRGETQYF
TRBV19,NA,TRBJ2-1,NA,TGTGCCAGTAATCGGGGAAACTCCTACAATGAGCAGTTCTTC,CASNRGNSYNEQFF
TRBV27,NA,TRBJ2-2,NA,TGTGCCAGCAGTTTAAGGGGGGGCACCGGGGAGCTGTTTTTT,CASSLRGGTGELFF
TRBV11-3,NA,TRBJ2-2,TRBD2,TGTGCCAGCAGCCCGTTAGCGGGAGGGGTCACCGGGGAGCTGTTTTTT,CASSPLAGGVTGELFF
TRBV5-4,NA,TRBJ2-7,TRBD2,TGTGCCAGCAGCTTGGGGACTAGCGGGAGCAGGGTCCACGAGCAGTACTTC,CASSLGTSGSRVHEQYF
TRBV6-2/TRBV6-3,NA,TRBJ2-3,TRBD2,TGTGCCAGCAGTTCGCGGGAGTGGGGCACAGATACGCAGTATTTT,CASSSREWGTDTQYF
TRBV11-2,NA,TRBJ2-3,NA,TGTGCCAGCAGATCCATTCCGGGAGATACGCAGTATTTT,CASRSIPGDTQYF
TRBV28,NA,TRBJ2-1,TRBD1,TGTGCCAGCAGCTGGACAGGCTACAATGAGCAGTTCTTC,CASSWTGYNEQFF
TRBV5-6,NA,TRBJ2-7,NA,TGTGCCAGCAGCTTCGGCGGTTTGGCCTACGAGCAGTACTTC,CASSFGGLAYEQYF
TRBV20-1,NA,TRBJ2-1,NA,TGCAGTGCCTTTTCCAATGAGCAGTTCTTC,CSAFSNEQFF
TRBV13,few,TRBJ2-6,NA,TGTGCCAGCAGCTCCCGGGACGTTCTCTCTGGGGCCAACGTCCTGACTTTC,CASSSRDVLSGANVLTF
TRBV19,NA,TRBJ1-5,NA,TGTGCCAGTAGTATAGATCGAGTGGATCAGCCCCAGCATTTT,CASSIDRVDQPQHF
TRBV30,NA,TRBJ1-6,NA,TGTGCCTGGGCGGAGGGAAGCTCCTATAATTCACCCCTCCACTTT,CAWAEGSSYNSPLHF
TRBV7-2,NA,TRBJ2-5,TRBD2,TGTGCCAGCAGCCACCGACTAGCGGGGGGTTTGGAGACCCAGTACTTC,CASSHRLAGGLETQYF
TRBV6-5,NA,TRBJ2-2,TRBD1,TGTGCCAGCAGTTACTCCAGGACAGGGGACACCGGGGAGCTGTTTTTT,CASSYSRTGDTGELFF
TRBV18,NA,TRBJ1-1,NA,TGTGCCAGCTCACCACCGTCAGGGTCGAACACTGAAGCTTTCTTT,CASSPPSGSNTEAFF
TRBV9,NA,TRBJ1-2,TRBD1,TGTGCCAGCAGCGCGGGGACAGGGTATGGTGGCTACACCTTC,CASSAGTGYGGYTF
TRBV2,few,TRBJ1-1,NA,TGTGCCAGCAGTGGGGGAACTGTGATCACTGAAGCTTTCTTT,CASSGGTVITEAFF
TRBV28,NA,TRBJ1-5,NA,TGTGCCAGCACCTTGGGTCAAGGACAGCCCTATAGCAATCAGCCCCAGCATTTT,CASTLGQGQPYSNQPQHF
TRBV6-2/TRBV6-3,NA,TRBJ1-5,TRBD1,TGTGCCAGCACTTACGTTTTGGACAGGGGTGGCAATCAGCCCCAGCATTTT,CASTYVLDRGGNQPQHF
TRBV18,NA,TRBJ2-7,TRBD1,TGTGCCAGCTCACCGGGACAGGGGGAGGTGCAGTACTTC,CASSPGQGEVQYF
TRBV11-2,NA,TRBJ2-1,NA,TGTGCCAGCAGCAAGATACCCGGGTTCGAGCATGAGCAGTTCTTC,CASSKIPGFEHEQFF
TRBV5-1,NA,TRBJ1-6,NA,TGCGCCAGCAGCTTGGATGGGGCTACTTATAATTCACCCCTCCACTTT,CASSLDGATYNSPLHF
TRBV3-1/TRBV3-2,once,TRBJ1-2,NA,TGTGCCAGCAGCCAAGATACTTTAGGGGGTAATGGCTACACCTTC,CASSQDTLGGNGYTF
TRBV11-3,NA,TRBJ2-4,NA,TGTGCCAGCAGCTTAGGACTTGTGGGGCGCGGGAAAAACATTCAGTACTTC,CASSLGLVGRGKNIQYF